The rows below give T cell receptor beta chains drawn from one sample of a study of Ad26.COV2.S vaccination and SARS-CoV-2 variants. Profiled with immunoSEQ multiplex PCR; TCRdb holds only in-frame clones, not every one. The sample has hundreds of thousands of clones; approximately 86% are singletons. The sequences come from peripheral blood, collected in a trial of Ad26.COV2.S vaccine versus placebo. The receptors originated from a person aged 18-65 years who received the Ad26.COV2.S COVID-19 vaccine or a placebo. Both conserved end residues are part of each CDR3. The order of the fields is J gene, V gene, clone size, D gene, CDR3 protein, CDR3 DNA. A D gene is named only where the DNA matches it firmly. Some rows mark clone size as missing; the rest say once, few, many or name a class of expanded clone.

>TRBJ2-1|TRBV6-4|NA|NA
CASSDSSLGGTWNEQFF
TGTGCCAGCAGTGACTCGAGCCTGGGGGGCACCTGGAATGAGCAGTTCTTC
>TRBJ1-4|TRBV7-9|NA|NA
CASSLGGSILEKLFF
TGTGCCAGCAGCTTAGGGGGGAGTATTCTTGAAAAACTGTTTTTT
>TRBJ2-5|TRBV20-1|once|NA
CSAAGETQYF
TGCAGTGCCGCTGGGGAGACCCAGTACTTC
>TRBJ2-7|TRBV11-2|NA|NA
CASSFSVFYEQYF
TGTGCCAGCAGCTTCTCAGTGTTCTACGAGCAGTACTTC
>TRBJ2-2|TRBV30|NA|NA
CAWHRGPTNTGELFF
TGTGCCTGGCATAGGGGACCTACGAACACCGGGGAGCTGTTTTTT
>TRBJ2-7|TRBV6-5|NA|NA
CASSNKGYEQYF
TGTGCCAGCAGCAACAAGGGATACGAGCAGTACTTC
>TRBJ2-3|TRBV7-2|NA|TRBD2
CASSLALAGADTQYF
TGTGCCAGCAGCTTAGCGTTGGCGGGAGCAGATACGCAGTATTTT
>TRBJ2-5|TRBV6-5|NA|NA
CASSPGPLKETQYF
TGTGCCAGCAGCCCGGGACCCCTCAAAGAGACCCAGTACTTC
>TRBJ1-2|TRBV30|NA|NA
CASKDGGNYGYTF
TGTGCCTCAAAGGACGGTGGTAACTATGGCTACACCTTC
>TRBJ2-1|TRBV9|NA|NA
CASSRQGRGDEQFF
TGTGCCAGCAGCAGGCAGGGTCGGGGTGATGAGCAGTTCTTC
>TRBJ1-2|TRBV23-1|NA|NA
CASSQSPGMDGYTF
TGCGCCAGCAGTCAATCGCCAGGGATGGATGGCTACACCTTC
>TRBJ2-7|TRBV7-8|NA|NA
CASSLAARLASYEQYF
TGTGCCAGCAGCTTAGCAGCCAGACTGGCCTCCTACGAGCAGTACTTC
>TRBJ1-1|TRBV19|NA|NA
CASSMILTNTEAFF
TGTGCCAGTAGTATGATACTTACAAACACTGAAGCTTTCTTT
>TRBJ2-1|TRBV24-1|NA|TRBD1
CATSDPKRPEGTAYNEQFF
TGTGCCACCAGTGACCCCAAAAGACCCGAAGGGACAGCCTACAATGAGCAGTTCTTC
>TRBJ2-5|TRBV5-1|NA|TRBD2
CASSLALAGSQETQYF
TGCGCCAGCAGCTTGGCCCTAGCGGGGAGCCAAGAGACCCAGTACTTC
>TRBJ2-7|TRBV10-2|NA|NA
CASSVSGTYEQYF
TGCGCCAGCAGTGTATCGGGGACCTACGAGCAGTACTTC
>TRBJ2-1|TRBV18|NA|TRBD1
CASSPTGDPNNEQFF
TGTGCCAGCTCACCTACAGGGGACCCGAACAATGAGCAGTTCTTC
>TRBJ1-5|TRBV7-8|few|NA
CASSLEGYSSSNQPQHF
TGTGCCAGCAGCTTAGAGGGGTACAGTAGTAGCAATCAGCCCCAGCATTTT
>TRBJ1-2|TRBV28|once|NA
CASSSQGNYGYTF
TGTGCCAGCAGTTCTCAGGGAAACTATGGCTACACCTTC
>TRBJ1-1|TRBV7-9|NA|NA
CASSFMLNAEAFF
TGTGCCAGCAGCTTTATGCTTAATGCTGAAGCTTTCTTT
>TRBJ2-4|TRBV3-1/TRBV3-2|NA|NA
CASSQTLAKNIQYF
TGTGCCAGCAGCCAAACCCTAGCCAAAAACATTCAGTACTTC
>TRBJ2-2|TRBV28|NA|NA
CASSRWAELFF
TGTGCCAGCAGCCGTTGGGCGGAGCTGTTTTTT
>TRBJ2-1|TRBV28|once|NA
CASSTLTGPSEQFF
TGTGCCAGCAGTACCCTGACCGGTCCCAGTGAGCAGTTCTTC
>TRBJ2-5|TRBV5-4|NA|TRBD2
CASSPGTSGRGYGETQYF
TGTGCCAGCAGCCCAGGGACTAGCGGGAGAGGGTATGGAGAGACCCAGTACTTC
>TRBJ2-7|TRBV11-2|few|TRBD1
CASSLSGTGFEQYF
TGTGCCAGCAGCCTCTCCGGGACAGGGTTCGAGCAGTACTTC
>TRBJ1-3|TRBV4-3|NA|NA
CASSQEGSSGNTIYF
TGCGCCAGCAGCCAAGAGGGCAGCTCTGGAAACACCATATATTTT
>TRBJ1-2|TRBV5-1|NA|NA
CASSLTSVANYGYTF
TGCGCCAGCAGCTTGACCAGTGTAGCTAACTATGGCTACACCTTC
>TRBJ2-1|TRBV7-2|NA|TRBD2
CASSSWTSGVGEQFF
TGTGCCAGCAGCTCCTGGACTAGCGGGGTGGGCGAGCAGTTCTTC
>TRBJ1-2|TRBV25-1|NA|TRBD1
CASSDLQGYGYTF
TGTGCCAGCAGTGACCTACAGGGGTATGGCTACACCTTC
>TRBJ2-2|TRBV5-4|NA|NA
CATTMDTGELFF
TGTGCCACCACTATGGACACCGGGGAGCTGTTTTTT
>TRBJ1-3|TRBV7-2|NA|TRBD1
CASSYQTGSGNTIYF
TGTGCCAGCAGCTACCAGACAGGGTCTGGAAACACCATATATTTT
>TRBJ2-1|TRBV11-2|NA|TRBD2
CASSKIAGEQFF
TGTGCCAGCAGCAAGATAGCGGGGGAGCAGTTCTTC
>TRBJ2-7|TRBV4-1|few|NA
CASSQATHLSYEQYF
TGCGCCAGCAGCCAAGCGACTCACCTTAGTTACGAGCAGTACTTC
>TRBJ1-2|TRBV12-5|NA|NA
CASGLGTINYGYTF
TGTGCTAGTGGTTTGGGGACAATTAACTATGGCTACACCTTC
>TRBJ2-4|TRBV4-2|NA|NA
CASSQEDRNIQYF
TGTGCCAGCAGCCAAGAAGACAGAAACATTCAGTACTTC
>TRBJ2-1|TRBV7-9|many|NA
CASSPLRGSNSYNEQFF
TGTGCCAGCAGCCCACTCCGGGGGTCCAACTCCTACAATGAGCAGTTCTTC
>TRBJ1-2|TRBV28|NA|NA
CASSSGGNYGYTF
TGTGCCAGCAGTTCGGGCGGGAACTATGGCTACACCTTC
>TRBJ1-2|TRBV25-1|NA|NA
CASSEGQGFGYTF
TGTGCCAGCAGTGAAGGGCAGGGGTTCGGCTACACCTTC
>TRBJ1-3|TRBV4-3|few|NA
CASRGSGNTIYF
TGCGCCAGCCGGGGGTCTGGAAACACCATATATTTT
>TRBJ1-5|TRBV24-1|NA|TRBD1
CATSEQGAQPQHF
TGTGCCACCAGTGAACAGGGGGCTCAGCCCCAGCATTTT
>TRBJ1-6|TRBV19|NA|NA
CASSSSGPLGSPLHF
TGTGCCAGTAGTTCATCCGGGCCCCTGGGCTCACCCCTCCACTTT
>TRBJ2-3|TRBV27|many|NA
CASSLDRSTDTQYF
TGTGCCAGCAGTTTGGACAGAAGCACAGATACGCAGTATTTT
>TRBJ2-1|TRBV18|NA|NA
CASSPEVWGEQFF
TGTGCCAGCTCACCAGAGGTTTGGGGTGAGCAGTTCTTC
>TRBJ1-2|TRBV28|NA|NA
CASRTDGVGGYTF
TGTGCCAGCAGAACGGACGGGGTCGGGGGCTACACCTTC
>TRBJ2-7|TRBV6-1|NA|NA
CASSEPGRMPYEQYF
TGTGCCAGCAGTGAGCCGGGACGGATGCCTTACGAGCAGTACTTC
>TRBJ1-2|TRBV12-3/TRBV12-4|NA|NA
CASSLGSGYTF
TGTGCCAGCAGTTTGGGTTCTGGCTACACCTTC
>TRBJ1-2|TRBV6-2/TRBV6-3|NA|NA
CASSYGDGENYGYTF
TGTGCCAGCAGTTACGGGGACGGGGAGAACTATGGCTACACCTTC
>TRBJ1-1|TRBV6-1|NA|NA
CASSERANTEAFF
TGTGCCAGCAGTGAAAGGGCGAACACTGAAGCTTTCTTT
>TRBJ2-3|TRBV19|NA|TRBD2
CASSMFAGGPRDTQYF
TGTGCCAGTAGTATGTTTGCGGGGGGTCCCCGAGATACGCAGTATTTT
>TRBJ2-1|TRBV24-1|NA|TRBD2
CATTNGLAGSGNEQFF
TGTGCCACCACCAATGGACTAGCGGGATCAGGCAATGAGCAGTTCTTC
>TRBJ1-1|TRBV3-1/TRBV3-2|NA|TRBD1
CASSQGGTGLNTEAFF
TGTGCCAGCAGCCAAGGGGGGACAGGGCTGAACACTGAAGCTTTCTTT
>TRBJ2-3|TRBV11-2|NA|TRBD2
CASSLEYSGLAGGDTQYF
TGTGCCAGCAGCTTAGAATATTCTGGACTAGCGGGAGGAGATACGCAGTATTTT
>TRBJ1-4|TRBV18|NA|TRBD1
CASSPRTGGRPPNEKLFF
TGTGCCAGCTCACCCAGGACAGGGGGACGCCCTCCTAATGAAAAACTGTTTTTT
>TRBJ1-6|TRBV18|NA|TRBD1
CASSPATGDSPLHF
TGTGCCAGCTCACCTGCGACAGGGGATTCACCCCTCCACTTT
>TRBJ2-3|TRBV19|NA|NA
CASSIRTQDTQYF
TGTGCCAGTAGTATCCGGACCCAAGATACGCAGTATTTT
>TRBJ2-5|TRBV4-1|NA|TRBD1
CASSPDRAQETQYF
TGCGCCAGCAGCCCCGACAGGGCACAAGAGACCCAGTACTTC
>TRBJ2-1|TRBV11-3|NA|NA
CASSLSEGEQFF
TGTGCCAGCAGCTTATCGGAGGGGGAGCAGTTCTTC